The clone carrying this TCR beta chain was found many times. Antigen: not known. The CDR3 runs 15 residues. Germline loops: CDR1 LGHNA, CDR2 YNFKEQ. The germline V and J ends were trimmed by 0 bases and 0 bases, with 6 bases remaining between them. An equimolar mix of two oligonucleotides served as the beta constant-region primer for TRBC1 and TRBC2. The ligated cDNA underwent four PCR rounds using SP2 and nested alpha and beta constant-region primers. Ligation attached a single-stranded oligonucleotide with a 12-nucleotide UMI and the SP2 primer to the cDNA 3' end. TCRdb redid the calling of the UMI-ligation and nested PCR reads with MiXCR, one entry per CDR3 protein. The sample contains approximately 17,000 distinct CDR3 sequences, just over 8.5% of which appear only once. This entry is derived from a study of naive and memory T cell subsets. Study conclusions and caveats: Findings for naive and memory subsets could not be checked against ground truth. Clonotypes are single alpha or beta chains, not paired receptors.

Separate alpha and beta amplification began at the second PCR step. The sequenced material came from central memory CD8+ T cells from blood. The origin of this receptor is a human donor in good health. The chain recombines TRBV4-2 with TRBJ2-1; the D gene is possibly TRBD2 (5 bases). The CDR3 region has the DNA TGTGCCAGCAGCCAAGAAAGCGGCTCCTACAATGAGCAGTTCTTC. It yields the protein CASSQESGSYNEQFF.